The 2 T cell receptor beta chains reported below all come from one sample, sequenced in a study of T cells expressing NK-cell markers. Reprocessing the 5' RACE reads, TCRdb reports a single entry for every CDR3 protein and omits DNA. The sample's table shows 500,000 to 700,000 distinct CDR3 sequences. Source material: blood T cells: a sorted CD56 or NKG2C T cell subset, CD4+ or CD8+ T cells, or bulk PBMC T cells (not recorded which). Source of these receptors: a man aged 18 to 35 in good health.

The V call is TRBV4-1, the J call TRBJ2-1; TCRdb's D call of TRBD2 is untestable without DNA. In germline, CDR1 is MGHRA, CDR2 YSYEKL. This CDR3 region has 16 residues. The CDR3 sequence is CASSQVGGSLGNEQFF.

The chain links TRBV7-2 to TRBJ2-7. This CDR3 spans 13 amino acids. The germline V gene encodes CDR1 SGHTA and CDR2 FQGNSA. The chain's CDR3 is CASSPRTSYEQYF.